The 10 T cell receptor beta chains reported below all come from one sample, sequenced in a study of CD4 T cells in relation to SARS-CoV-2 and coronaviruses. Before the COVID-19 pandemic, during about 2011-2018, CD4+ T cells were taken from unexposed donors. The data were produced by immunoSEQ multiplex PCR, yet TCRdb's version contains in-frame clones alone and is incomplete. Here the sample spans about 64,000 clones, about 95% being singletons. Material for sequencing was naive CD4+ T cells from PBMCs. Subset of the sample: naive CD4+ T cells isolated by negative enrichment. The source of these receptors is a human donor in good health.

The chain joins TRBV7-7 to TRBJ2-5, with D hard to call. There are 14 residues in the CDR3. The germline CDR1 and CDR2 sequences are SSHAT and FNYEAQ (reference sequence). The germline V and J ends were trimmed by 5 bases and 1 base, with 11 bases remaining between them. CDR3 residues: CASSPNDLQETQYF. The CDR3 DNA sequence: TGTGCCAGCAGCCCTAACGACCTCCAAGAGACCCAGTACTTC.

The J gene is TRBJ2-7, the V gene TRBV3-1 (or the pseudogene TRBV3-2); TRBD1 aligns across 8 bases. CDR3 size: 14 residues. CDR1 and CDR2 from the germline V gene are LGHDT and YNNKEL (reference sequence). The V segment lost 4 bases and the J segment 3 bases; nucleotides outside the gene matches: 5. CDR3 protein: CASSPTGGSYEQYF. CDR3 in DNA: TGTGCCAGCAGCCCTACAGGGGGAAGCTACGAGCAGTACTTC.

This chain joins TRBV5-6 and TRBJ2-7, with D perhaps given as TRBD1 or TRBD2 (5 bases each). The CDR3 is 16 amino acids. Germline loops: CDR1 SGHDT, CDR2 YYEEEE. Trimming removed 4 bases from V and 3 bases from J, with 20 bases in between. The CDR3 DNA is TGTGCCAGCAGCAAAAATTCCGGGACCCAAATCTACGAGCAGTACTTC. The encoded protein is CASSKNSGTQIYEQYF.

This clone has just one count. Here the CDR3 reads CASSKQGAGANVLTF. CDR3 DNA sequence: TGTGCCAGCAGCAAACAGGGGGCTGGGGCCAACGTCCTGACTTTC. V gene TRBV6-5 combines with J gene TRBJ2-6, with 8 bases identical to TRBD1. The V gene's germline CDR1 is MNHEY and CDR2 SVGAGI. CDR3 length: 15 amino acids. Losses at the gene ends were 6 bases for V and 2 bases for J; bases not matched to a gene: 3.

J is TRBJ2-7 and V is TRBV19, with D possibly called TRBD1 or TRBD2 (5 bases each). Germline lookup yields CDR1 LNHDA and CDR2 SQIVND (reference sequence). Trimming took off 8 bases at V and 2 bases at J, with 19 bases between the two ends. The CDR3 has 15 residues. The CDR3 DNA reads as TGTGCCAGTTCACGCTTCCGGGACGGAACCTACGAGCAGTACTTC. Translating gives CASSRFRDGTYEQYF.

The table lists this clone with a count of one. The chain has TRBV28 and TRBJ2-3; D unclear. V was cut by 4 bases and J by 5 bases, with 10 bases left in between. The CDR3 runs to 13 residues. Germline V gives CDR1 MDHEN, CDR2 SYDVKM. The CDR3: CASSSARKDTQYF. The CDR3 DNA reads as TGTGCCAGCAGTTCAGCGAGAAAAGATACGCAGTATTTT. The full variable domain, in which reference TRBV28 and TRBJ2-3 provide the parts outside the CDR3, is DVKVTQSSRYLVKRTGEKVFLECVQDMDHENMFWYRQDPGLGLRLIYFSYDVKMKEKGDIPEGYSVSREKKERFSLILESASTNQTSMYLCASSSARKDTQYFGPGTRLTVL.

This chain links TRBV5-4 with TRBJ1-4; weak D call: TRBD1 (6 bases). V was shortened by 2 bases and J by 5 bases, with 13 bases between the two germline ends. Germline lookup yields CDR1 SGHNT and CDR2 YYREEE (reference sequence). There are 15 residues in the CDR3. This CDR3 reads CASSLGGAGNEKLFF. The CDR3 DNA is TGTGCCAGCAGCTTAGGGGGAGCAGGGAATGAAAAACTGTTTTTT.

The chain is built from TRBV7-9 and TRBJ2-1; TRBD2 matches 8 bases. Germline V gives CDR1 SEHNR, CDR2 FQNEAQ (reference sequence). This CDR3 is built from 14 residues. Trimming removed 5 bases from V and 11 bases from J; junction bases left unmatched: 11. The CDR3 spells CASSARETSEKQFF. The CDR3 DNA is TGTGCCAGCAGCGCTAGAGAGACTAGCGAAAAGCAGTTCTTC.

V usage is TRBV24-1 and J usage is TRBJ2-3; 8 positions match TRBD1. With V trimmed by 4 bases and J by 6 bases, 11 bases remained unmatched. Germline values: CDR1 KGHDR, CDR2 SFDVKD. The CDR3 extends over 16 amino acids. The CDR3 spells CATSEPRTGTRDTQYF. The CDR3 DNA reads as TGTGCCACCAGTGAACCGAGGACAGGGACGAGGGATACGCAGTATTTT.

The genes are TRBV5-1 and TRBJ2-2, with 8 bases that match TRBD2. Germline V lookup: CDR1 SGHRS, CDR2 YFSETQ. The CDR3 is 16 residues long. The trim removed 0 bases at V and 5 bases at J, leaving 6 bases unmatched. The CDR3 nucleotides read TGCGCCAGCAGCTTGGGTGTAGCGGGAACTACCGGGGAGCTGTTTTTT. Translation: CASSLGVAGTTGELFF. Based on the CDR3 plus reference TRBV5-1 and TRBJ2-2, the full variable domain is KAGVTQTPRYLIKTRGQQVTLSCSPISGHRSVSWYQQTPGQGLQFLFEYFSETQRNKGNFPGRFSGRQFSNSRSEMNVSTLELGDSALYLCASSLGVAGTTGELFFGEGSRLTVL.